This T cell receptor (beta chain) is from a study of T-cell memory formation after mild COVID-19. In the study overall: TCR clusters mostly belonged to single donors.

General study results and limits: Among CD4+ contracting clones, most were CM and EM, and CD8+ ones EMRA. Memory sampled before infection contained some responding clones, suggesting cross-reactive memory joined.

The 5'RACE method, run with constant-segment primers, produced TCR alpha and TCR beta cDNA libraries (carrying sample barcodes and UMIs). A single record per CDR3 protein comes from TCRdb applying MiXCR to the 5' RACE reads. Of roughly 510,000 distinct CDR3 sequences listed, about 18% are singletons. This clonotype was detected a few times. What it binds is not known. Germline CDR1 is KGHSY and CDR2 is FQNENV. V lost 3 bases, J lost 0 bases, and 9 bases lay in between. The CDR3 extends over 15 amino acids. Sample: PBMCs or a T cell subset sorted from them (not recorded which). V is TRBV16 and J is TRBJ2-4; D remains unclear. The receptor was isolated from an adult woman who had mild COVID-19 (a few samples of this study predate the infection). Cell type and time point are not known. CDR3 nucleotide sequence: TGTGCCAGCAGCCACTTGACTCTAGCCAAAAACATTCAGTACTTC. It translates to CASSHLTLAKNIQYF. The whole variable domain, remainder taken from reference TRBV16 and TRBJ2-4, is GEEVAQTPKHLVRGEGQKAKLYCAPIKGHSYVFWYQQVLKNEFKFLISFQNENVFDETGMPKERFSAKCLPNSPCSLEIQATKLEDSAVYFCASSHLTLAKNIQYFGAGTRLSVL.